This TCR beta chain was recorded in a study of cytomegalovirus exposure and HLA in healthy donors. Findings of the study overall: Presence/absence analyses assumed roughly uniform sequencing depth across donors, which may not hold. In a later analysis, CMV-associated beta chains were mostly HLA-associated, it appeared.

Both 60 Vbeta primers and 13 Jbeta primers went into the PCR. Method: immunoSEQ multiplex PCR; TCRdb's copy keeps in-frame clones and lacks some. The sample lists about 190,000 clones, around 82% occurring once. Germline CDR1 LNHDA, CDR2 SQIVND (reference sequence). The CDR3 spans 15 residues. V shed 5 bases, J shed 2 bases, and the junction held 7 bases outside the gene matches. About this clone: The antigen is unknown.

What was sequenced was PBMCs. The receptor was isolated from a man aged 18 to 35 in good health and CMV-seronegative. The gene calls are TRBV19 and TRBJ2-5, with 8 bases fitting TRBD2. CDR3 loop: CASSVSGTRQETQYF. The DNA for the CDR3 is TGTGCCAGTAGTGTCTCCGGGACTAGACAAGAGACCCAGTACTTC.